Sequencing of this T cell receptor beta chain was carried out in a study of shared clonotypes between healthy human individuals. Whole-study context: In total, the donors were a couple of women and a few men aged 18 to 49. Regarding the study as a whole: For naive CD4 cells, 4% to 6% of clonotypes were shared across a few donors. The study sampled only blood, and tissue repertoires likely differ.

With respect to this clone: As yet, its antigen is unknown. In the same sample, other DNA sequences code for this CDR3.

Authors' methods: Owing to the provision of junction-only sequences devoid of quality scores by immunoSEQ, filtering differed. Clones were sequenced by immunoSEQ multiplex PCR, and TCRdb holds only the in-frame ones, with some missing. The V and J calls and clone size come from that table; D and trimming were worked out from the DNA. The sample yields about 1 million clones, about 75% seen once. Trimming pared 8 bases from V and 1 base from J, leaving 1 base between. The CDR3 totals 10 residues. Germline V gene sequence: CDR1 WSHSY, CDR2 SAAADI. The sample taken for sequencing was memory CD4+ T cells sorted from blood. Sample subset: CD45RA-negative fraction. The chain couples TRBV10-2 to TRBJ2-3, with unresolved D. The TCR comes from a man younger than 35 in good health. CDR3 sequence reads: CASGTDTQYF. The CDR3 DNA reads TGCGCCAGCGGCACAGATACGCAGTATTTT.